This paragraph reports one TCR beta chain. This entry comes from a study of shared clonotypes between healthy human individuals. The overall study: Per donor, three plates held CD4 naive cells, three held CD4 memory, two held CD8 naive and one held CD8 memory.

Only in-frame clones appear in the TCRdb table, and some are missing; sequencing was by immunoSEQ multiplex PCR. The sample has about 870,000 clones, more than 85% seen once; the top ten hold less than 25%. The CDR3 contains 15 residues. Germline CDR1 LGHNA, CDR2 YSLEER. Unmatched junction bases numbered 12, after V lost 8 bases and J lost 7 bases. CD45RO-negative cells were positively selected for CCR7, leaving out terminally differentiated effector memory CD45RA+ cells. Sequencing input: naive CD8+ T cells sorted from blood. The receptor's source is a man aged 25 to 40 in good health. The rearrangement links TRBV4-3 to TRBJ2-1, with TRBD2 matching over 9 bases. The DNA of the CDR3 is TGCGCCAGCGGTGGAGGTAGCGGGAGTATAAATGAGCAGTTCTTC. Its protein is CASGGGSGSINEQFF.